The clone carrying this TCR beta chain was observed a few times. Its antigen is as yet unknown. Study observations and caveats: The larger cohort examined one V-J beta rearrangement, not whole repertoires. Tumor Tregs overlapped most with tumor, then blood, naive CD4+ cells. Tumor memory CD4+ T cell TCR gene usage was found to cluster with blood and lymph node memory CD4+ cells and with lymph node naive CD4+ cells.

Cells sorted as Tregs were CD4+, CD25+ and CD127-/low. Germline V gene data show CDR1 as SGDLS and CDR2 as YYNGEE. V lost 0 bases, J lost 1 base, and 18 bases lay in between. The CDR3 extends over 18 amino acids. Full-length variable regions came from constant-region reverse primers plus semi-nested Nested Universal Primer A PCR. In TCRdb, the 5' RACE reads were re-called with MiXCR into one record per CDR3 protein. The sample lists 35,000 to 50,000 distinct CDR3 sequences, over 20% occurring once. The sequenced material came from Tregs sorted from a lymph node. V and J are TRBV9 and TRBJ2-3, with D perhaps assigned TRBD1 or TRBD2 (5 bases each). The TCR sequence derives from a female donor with breast cancer. The DNA for the CDR3 is TGTGCCAGCAGCGTAGCCCCGAGGGGAAAGCATCGCACAGATACGCAGTATTTT. Its translation: CASSVAPRGKHRTDTQYF.